This is a list of T cell receptor beta chains from one sample in a study of T cell responses to AZD1222 COVID-19 vaccine. Libraries were prepared by immunoSEQ multiplex PCR; TCRdb keeps only in-frame clonotypes and omits some of them. The profile shows 200,000 to 250,000 clones, around 94% of them singletons. The specimen comprised peripheral blood, sampled 28 days after the second dose of the MenACWY control vaccine. The receptor set was obtained from an adult who received the MenACWY meningococcal vaccine as a control. The CDR3 runs from the conserved cysteine through the conserved F or W. The order of the fields is D gene, J gene, V gene, clone size, CDR3 length, CDR3 protein, CDR3 DNA. The D gene is left open where the match is weak. Clone size is not always given. Where it is, it says once, few, many or a class for expanded clones.

D gene: .
J gene: TRBJ2-3
V gene: TRBV27
clone size: .
CDR3 length: 15
CDR3 protein: CASTRFGSSTDTQYF
CDR3 DNA: TGTGCCAGCACCCGTTTTGGGTCGAGCACAGATACGCAGTATTTT

D gene: TRBD1
J gene: TRBJ1-4
V gene: TRBV11-2
clone size: .
CDR3 length: 15
CDR3 protein: CASSRWTGGREKLFF
CDR3 DNA: TGTGCCAGCAGCCGCTGGACAGGGGGGCGTGAAAAACTGTTTTTT

D gene: .
J gene: TRBJ1-5
V gene: TRBV5-6
clone size: once
CDR3 length: 14
CDR3 protein: CASSLGISNQPQHF
CDR3 DNA: TGTGCCAGCAGCTTAGGAATTAGCAATCAGCCCCAGCATTTT

D gene: TRBD2
J gene: TRBJ2-3
V gene: TRBV7-2
clone size: .
CDR3 length: 16
CDR3 protein: CASSLIPSGSTDTQYF
CDR3 DNA: TGTGCCAGCAGCCTCATTCCTAGCGGGAGTACAGATACGCAGTATTTT

D gene: .
J gene: TRBJ2-7
V gene: TRBV19
clone size: .
CDR3 length: 13
CDR3 protein: CASSMTAGYEQYF
CDR3 DNA: TGTGCCAGTAGTATGACGGCCGGGTACGAGCAGTACTTC

D gene: TRBD2
J gene: TRBJ2-3
V gene: TRBV4-1
clone size: .
CDR3 length: 21
CDR3 protein: CASSPGYRLASYPLSTDTQYF
CDR3 DNA: TGCGCCAGCAGCCCAGGTTACAGACTAGCATCCTACCCCCTTAGCACAGATACGCAGTATTTT

D gene: TRBD2
J gene: TRBJ2-3
V gene: TRBV28
clone size: .
CDR3 length: 14
CDR3 protein: CASTSGLSYYTQYF
CDR3 DNA: TGTGCCAGCACCTCGGGACTATCGTATTATACGCAGTATTTT

D gene: .
J gene: TRBJ1-2
V gene: TRBV6-2/TRBV6-3
clone size: .
CDR3 length: 17
CDR3 protein: CASSQSRGGAVADGYTF
CDR3 DNA: TGTGCCAGCAGCCAATCCCGGGGGGGGGCAGTCGCGGATGGCTACACCTTC

D gene: .
J gene: TRBJ2-3
V gene: TRBV7-2
clone size: .
CDR3 length: 15
CDR3 protein: CASSPSRLNTDTQYF
CDR3 DNA: TGTGCCAGCAGTCCATCCCGACTCAACACAGATACGCAGTATTTT

D gene: TRBD1
J gene: TRBJ1-4
V gene: TRBV7-9
clone size: .
CDR3 length: 14
CDR3 protein: CASSVGQGDEKLFF
CDR3 DNA: TGTGCCAGCAGCGTCGGTCAGGGGGATGAAAAACTGTTTTTT

D gene: .
J gene: TRBJ1-3
V gene: TRBV19
clone size: .
CDR3 length: 13
CDR3 protein: CASRPTTGNTIYF
CDR3 DNA: TGTGCCAGTAGACCTACGACTGGAAACACCATATATTTT

D gene: .
J gene: TRBJ1-4
V gene: TRBV10-3
clone size: .
CDR3 length: 13
CDR3 protein: CATKGGEGEKLFF
CDR3 DNA: TGTGCCACGAAGGGGGGGGAAGGTGAAAAACTGTTTTTT

D gene: .
J gene: TRBJ1-2
V gene: TRBV28
clone size: .
CDR3 length: 14
CDR3 protein: CASLRGGADYGYTF
CDR3 DNA: TGTGCCAGCCTCCGGGGGGGGGCCGACTATGGCTACACCTTC

D gene: TRBD2
J gene: TRBJ2-1
V gene: TRBV28
clone size: .
CDR3 length: 14
CDR3 protein: CASGTSGAYNEQFF
CDR3 DNA: TGTGCCAGCGGGACTAGCGGGGCTTACAATGAGCAGTTCTTC

D gene: .
J gene: TRBJ1-3
V gene: TRBV4-1
clone size: .
CDR3 length: 15
CDR3 protein: CASSQDWESGNTIYF
CDR3 DNA: TGCGCCAGCAGCCAAGATTGGGAGTCTGGAAACACCATATATTTT

D gene: .
J gene: TRBJ1-1
V gene: TRBV6-5
clone size: .
CDR3 length: 14
CDR3 protein: CASRRKGIGSEAFF
CDR3 DNA: TGTGCCAGCAGGAGAAAGGGGATAGGCTCTGAAGCTTTCTTT

D gene: TRBD1
J gene: TRBJ2-7
V gene: TRBV30
clone size: .
CDR3 length: 13
CDR3 protein: CAWDRTGAYEQYF
CDR3 DNA: TGTGCCTGGGATCGGACAGGGGCCTACGAGCAGTACTTC

D gene: .
J gene: TRBJ2-7
V gene: TRBV19
clone size: .
CDR3 length: 18
CDR3 protein: CASSTRPGEWGQTYEQYF
CDR3 DNA: TGTGCCAGTAGTACCCGGCCCGGAGAGTGGGGCCAAACCTACGAGCAGTACTTC

D gene: .
J gene: TRBJ2-7
V gene: TRBV5-1
clone size: .
CDR3 length: 14
CDR3 protein: CASSLDGVRYEQYF
CDR3 DNA: TGCGCCAGCAGCTTGGATGGCGTCAGGTACGAGCAGTACTTC

D gene: .
J gene: TRBJ2-3
V gene: TRBV29-1
clone size: .
CDR3 length: 13
CDR3 protein: CSVAIGGADTQYF
CDR3 DNA: TGCAGCGTTGCAATTGGGGGCGCAGATACGCAGTATTTT

D gene: .
J gene: TRBJ1-4
V gene: TRBV5-5
clone size: .
CDR3 length: 15
CDR3 protein: CASSFTGQSNEKLFF
CDR3 DNA: TGTGCCAGCAGCTTTACTGGGCAGTCCAATGAAAAACTGTTTTTT

D gene: TRBD1
J gene: TRBJ1-5
V gene: TRBV19
clone size: .
CDR3 length: 14
CDR3 protein: CATRTGYSNQPQHF
CDR3 DNA: TGTGCCACACGGACAGGGTATAGCAATCAGCCCCAGCATTTT

D gene: .
J gene: TRBJ1-1
V gene: TRBV4-2
clone size: .
CDR3 length: 14
CDR3 protein: CASSQVSGRTEAFF
CDR3 DNA: TGTGCCAGCAGCCAAGTAAGCGGAAGGACTGAAGCTTTCTTT

D gene: TRBD1
J gene: TRBJ1-1
V gene: TRBV7-8
clone size: .
CDR3 length: 13
CDR3 protein: CASRTGADAEAFF
CDR3 DNA: TGTGCCAGCAGGACAGGGGCGGATGCTGAAGCTTTCTTT

D gene: TRBD1
J gene: TRBJ2-2
V gene: TRBV3-1/TRBV3-2
clone size: .
CDR3 length: 16
CDR3 protein: CASSHRGRSQSGELFF
CDR3 DNA: TGTGCCAGCAGCCACAGGGGGCGTTCTCAGTCCGGGGAGCTGTTTTTT

D gene: .
J gene: TRBJ1-6
V gene: TRBV10-3
clone size: .
CDR3 length: 16
CDR3 protein: CATGAGEGTYNSPLHF
CDR3 DNA: TGTGCCACAGGGGCGGGTGAGGGGACCTATAATTCACCCCTCCACTTT

D gene: .
J gene: TRBJ2-7
V gene: TRBV11-2
clone size: .
CDR3 length: 14
CDR3 protein: CASSANFGDYEQYF
CDR3 DNA: TGTGCCAGCAGCGCTAACTTCGGGGATTACGAGCAGTACTTC

D gene: TRBD1
J gene: TRBJ1-6
V gene: TRBV6-2/TRBV6-3
clone size: .
CDR3 length: 15
CDR3 protein: CASSSPQGRNSPLHF
CDR3 DNA: TGTGCCAGCAGTTCCCCACAGGGGAGGAATTCACCCCTCCACTTT

D gene: .
J gene: TRBJ1-1
V gene: TRBV5-5
clone size: .
CDR3 length: 11
CDR3 protein: CASSVTAEAFF
CDR3 DNA: TGTGCCAGCAGCGTGACAGCTGAAGCTTTCTTT

D gene: .
J gene: TRBJ2-7
V gene: TRBV4-1
clone size: .
CDR3 length: 13
CDR3 protein: CASSHRGGYEQYF
CDR3 DNA: TGCGCCAGCAGCCACAGAGGGGGTTACGAGCAGTACTTC

D gene: .
J gene: TRBJ2-7
V gene: TRBV9
clone size: .
CDR3 length: 16
CDR3 protein: CASSVPWDQIIYEQYF
CDR3 DNA: TGTGCCAGCAGCGTACCCTGGGACCAGATTATATACGAGCAGTACTTC

D gene: .
J gene: TRBJ1-2
V gene: TRBV28
clone size: .
CDR3 length: 14
CDR3 protein: CASSYGVMVYGYTF
CDR3 DNA: TGTGCCAGCAGTTACGGGGTCATGGTCTATGGCTACACCTTC

D gene: TRBD1
J gene: TRBJ2-6
V gene: TRBV10-3
clone size: .
CDR3 length: 17
CDR3 protein: CAISTTGEPAGANVLTF
CDR3 DNA: TGTGCCATCAGCACGACAGGGGAACCAGCTGGGGCCAACGTCCTGACTTTC

D gene: .
J gene: TRBJ2-1
V gene: TRBV5-4
clone size: .
CDR3 length: 13
CDR3 protein: CASSPDRNNEQFF
CDR3 DNA: TGTGCCAGCAGCCCAGACAGAAACAATGAGCAGTTCTTC

D gene: .
J gene: TRBJ2-7
V gene: TRBV2
clone size: .
CDR3 length: 13
CDR3 protein: CASRTGGSYEQYF
CDR3 DNA: TGTGCCAGCAGGACAGGTGGATCCTACGAGCAGTACTTC

D gene: .
J gene: TRBJ1-5
V gene: TRBV19
clone size: .
CDR3 length: 14
CDR3 protein: CASSPRIKDQPQHF
CDR3 DNA: TGTGCCAGTAGTCCCCGAATTAAAGATCAGCCCCAGCATTTT

D gene: .
J gene: TRBJ2-1
V gene: TRBV14
clone size: .
CDR3 length: 14
CDR3 protein: CASSQLAYYNEQFF
CDR3 DNA: TGTGCCAGCAGCCAGCTAGCGTACTACAATGAGCAGTTCTTC

D gene: TRBD1
J gene: TRBJ2-7
V gene: TRBV29-1
clone size: once
CDR3 length: 13
CDR3 protein: CSVQDRASREQYF
CDR3 DNA: TGCAGCGTCCAGGACAGGGCCAGTCGAGAGCAGTACTTC